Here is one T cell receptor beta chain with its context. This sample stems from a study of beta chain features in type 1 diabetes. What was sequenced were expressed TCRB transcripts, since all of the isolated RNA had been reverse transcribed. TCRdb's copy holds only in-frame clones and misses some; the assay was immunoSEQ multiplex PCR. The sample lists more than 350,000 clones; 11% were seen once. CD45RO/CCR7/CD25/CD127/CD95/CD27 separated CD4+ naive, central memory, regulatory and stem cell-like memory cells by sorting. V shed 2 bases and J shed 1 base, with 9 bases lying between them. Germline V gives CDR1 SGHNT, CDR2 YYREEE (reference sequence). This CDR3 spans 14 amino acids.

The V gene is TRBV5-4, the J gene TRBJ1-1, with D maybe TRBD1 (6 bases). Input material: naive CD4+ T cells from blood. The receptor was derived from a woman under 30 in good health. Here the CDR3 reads CASSLGQQNTEAFF. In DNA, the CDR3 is TGTGCCAGCAGCTTAGGACAGCAGAACACTGAAGCTTTCTTT.